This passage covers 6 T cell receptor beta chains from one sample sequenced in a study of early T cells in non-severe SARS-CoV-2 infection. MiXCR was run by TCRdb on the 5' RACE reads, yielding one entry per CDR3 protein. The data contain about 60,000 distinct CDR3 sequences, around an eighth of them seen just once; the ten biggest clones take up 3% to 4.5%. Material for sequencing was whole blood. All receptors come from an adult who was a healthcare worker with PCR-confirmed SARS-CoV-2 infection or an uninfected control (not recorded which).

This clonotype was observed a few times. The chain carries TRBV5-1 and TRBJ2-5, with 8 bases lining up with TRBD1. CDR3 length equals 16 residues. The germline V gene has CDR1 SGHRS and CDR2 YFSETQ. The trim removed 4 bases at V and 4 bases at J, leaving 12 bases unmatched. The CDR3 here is CASSLGTGAWLETQYF. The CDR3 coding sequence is TGCGCCAGCAGCCTAGGGACAGGAGCTTGGTTAGAGACCCAGTACTTC.

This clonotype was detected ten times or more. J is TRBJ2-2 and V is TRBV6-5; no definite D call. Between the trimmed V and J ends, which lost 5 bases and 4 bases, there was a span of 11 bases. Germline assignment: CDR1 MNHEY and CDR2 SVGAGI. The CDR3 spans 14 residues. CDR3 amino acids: CASSPSTATGELFF. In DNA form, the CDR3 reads TGTGCCAGCAGTCCCTCGACGGCCACCGGGGAGCTGTTTTTT.

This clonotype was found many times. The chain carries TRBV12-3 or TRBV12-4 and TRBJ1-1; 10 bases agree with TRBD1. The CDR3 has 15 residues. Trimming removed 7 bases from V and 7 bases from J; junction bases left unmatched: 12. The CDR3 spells CASKLGDRGLGEAFF. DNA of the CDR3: TGTGCCAGCAAACTTGGCGACAGGGGGCTGGGTGAAGCTTTCTTT.

CDR3 residues: CASSHLGTQYF. As DNA, the CDR3 is TGTGCCAGCAGCCATCTCGGTACGCAGTATTTT. V and J are TRBV3-1 and TRBJ2-3; D call uncertain. Germline CDR1 LGHDT, CDR2 YNNKEL (reference sequence). Trimming stripped 3 bases from V and 8 bases from J, with 6 bases between. This CDR3 has 11 amino acids.

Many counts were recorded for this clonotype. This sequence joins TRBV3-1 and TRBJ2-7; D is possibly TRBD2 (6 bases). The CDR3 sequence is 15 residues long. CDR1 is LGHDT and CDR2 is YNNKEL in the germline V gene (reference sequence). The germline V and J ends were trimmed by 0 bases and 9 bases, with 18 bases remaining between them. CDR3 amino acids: CASSQEGLTLRGQYF. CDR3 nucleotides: TGTGCCAGCAGCCAAGAGGGACTCACCCTACGAGGGCAGTACTTC.

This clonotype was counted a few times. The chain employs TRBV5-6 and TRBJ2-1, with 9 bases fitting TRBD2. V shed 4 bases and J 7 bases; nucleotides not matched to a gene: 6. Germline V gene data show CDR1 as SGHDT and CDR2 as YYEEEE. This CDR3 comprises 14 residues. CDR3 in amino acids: CASSMGLARNEQFF. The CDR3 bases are TGTGCCAGCAGCATGGGACTAGCCAGGAATGAGCAGTTCTTC.